This T cell receptor (beta chain) appears in the sequencing data of a study of metastatic and nonmetastatic thyroid tumors. The study, taken as a whole, reports: Within blood and tumor, benign nodules reportedly had significantly lower TCR beta diversity than malignant thyroid tumors did.

The sample holds many counts of this clone. The antigen is undetermined. Germline CDR1 SGHAT, CDR2 FQDESV (reference sequence). The V gene lost 0 bases and the J gene lost 0 bases, with 14 bases spanning the gap. This CDR3 comprises 17 residues. Per the original methods: A classifier of distant metastasis in papillary thyroid cancer was built from CDR3 differences (across clinicopathological groups). TCRdb reanalyzed the PCR reads via MiXCR. V and J calls and clone size were set by TCRdb, not the authors. Of more than 10,000 clones listed, approximately 12% are singletons. Patients had received no treatment of any kind before thyroid surgery.

The TCR originated in a female donor with papillary thyroid cancer or a benign thyroid nodule (not recorded which). Some clones in this sample may be carry-over from other donors' samples. The V and J genes are TRBV11-1 and TRBJ1-2, with TRBD1 as a possible D gene (6 bases). Sequencing was carried out using blood. The CDR3 here is CASSLAGMTGANYGYTF. The CDR3 DNA reads as TGTGCCAGCAGCTTAGCGGGTATGACAGGAGCTAACTATGGCTACACCTTC.